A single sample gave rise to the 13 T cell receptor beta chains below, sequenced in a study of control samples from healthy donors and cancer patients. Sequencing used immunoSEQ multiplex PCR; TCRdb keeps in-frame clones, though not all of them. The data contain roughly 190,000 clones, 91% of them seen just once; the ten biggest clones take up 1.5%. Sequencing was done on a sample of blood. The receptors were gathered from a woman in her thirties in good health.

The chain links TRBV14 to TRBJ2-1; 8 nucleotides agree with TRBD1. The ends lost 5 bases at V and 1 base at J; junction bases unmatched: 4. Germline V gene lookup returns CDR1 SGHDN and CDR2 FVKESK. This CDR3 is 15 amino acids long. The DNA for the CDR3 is TGTGCCAGCAGCGCCAGGGGGCTTTCCTACAATGAGCAGTTCTTC. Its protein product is CASSARGLSYNEQFF.

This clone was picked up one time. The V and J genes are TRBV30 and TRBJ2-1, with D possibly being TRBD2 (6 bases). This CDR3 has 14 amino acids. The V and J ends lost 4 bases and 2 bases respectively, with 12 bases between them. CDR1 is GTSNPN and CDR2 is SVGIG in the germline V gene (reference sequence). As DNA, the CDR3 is TGTGCCTGGAACCCGGGAGTACCCTACAATGAGCAGTTCTTC. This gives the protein CAWNPGVPYNEQFF.

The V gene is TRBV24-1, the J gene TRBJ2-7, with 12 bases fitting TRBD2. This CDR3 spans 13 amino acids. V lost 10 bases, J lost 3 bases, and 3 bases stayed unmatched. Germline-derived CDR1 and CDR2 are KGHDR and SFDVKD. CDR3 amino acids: CATQTSGSYEQYF. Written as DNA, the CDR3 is TGTGCCACACAGACTAGCGGGAGCTACGAGCAGTACTTC.

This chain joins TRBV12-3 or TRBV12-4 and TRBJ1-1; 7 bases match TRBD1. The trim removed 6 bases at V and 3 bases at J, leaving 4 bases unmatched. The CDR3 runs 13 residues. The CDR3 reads CASRETGYTEAFF. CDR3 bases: TGTGCCAGCAGAGAGACAGGGTACACTGAAGCTTTCTTT.

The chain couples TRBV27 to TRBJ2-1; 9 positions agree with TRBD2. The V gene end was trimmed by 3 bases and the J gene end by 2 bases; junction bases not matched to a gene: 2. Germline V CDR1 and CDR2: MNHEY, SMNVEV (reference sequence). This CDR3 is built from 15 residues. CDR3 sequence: CASSLREGPYNEQFF. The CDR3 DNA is TGTGCCAGCAGTTTGCGGGAGGGCCCCTACAATGAGCAGTTCTTC.

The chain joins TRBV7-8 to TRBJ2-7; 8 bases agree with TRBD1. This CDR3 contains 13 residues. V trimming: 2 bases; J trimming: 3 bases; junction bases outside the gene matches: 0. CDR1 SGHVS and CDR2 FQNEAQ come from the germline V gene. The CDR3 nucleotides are TGTGCCAGCAGCTTAACAGGGGGCTACGAGCAGTACTTC. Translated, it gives CASSLTGGYEQYF. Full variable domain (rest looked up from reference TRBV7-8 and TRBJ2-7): GAGVSQSPRYKVAKRGQDVALRCDPISGHVSLFWYQQALGQGPEFLTYFQNEAQLDKSGLPSDRFFAERPEGSVSTLKIQRTQQEDSAVYLCASSLTGGYEQYFGPGTRLTVT.

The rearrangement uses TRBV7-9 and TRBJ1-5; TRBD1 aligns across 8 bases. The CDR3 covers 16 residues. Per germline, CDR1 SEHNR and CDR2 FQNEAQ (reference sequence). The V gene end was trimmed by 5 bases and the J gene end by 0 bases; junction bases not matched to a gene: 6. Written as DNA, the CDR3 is TGTGCCAGCAGCGCCCAGGGGGCAGATAGCAATCAGCCCCAGCATTTT. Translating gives CASSAQGADSNQPQHF.

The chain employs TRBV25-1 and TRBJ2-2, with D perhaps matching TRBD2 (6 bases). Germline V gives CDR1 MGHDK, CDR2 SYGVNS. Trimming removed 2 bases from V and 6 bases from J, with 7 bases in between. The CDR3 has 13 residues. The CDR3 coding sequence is TGTGCCAGCAGTGAACGGGAGCCCGGGGAGCTGTTTTTT. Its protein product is CASSEREPGELFF.

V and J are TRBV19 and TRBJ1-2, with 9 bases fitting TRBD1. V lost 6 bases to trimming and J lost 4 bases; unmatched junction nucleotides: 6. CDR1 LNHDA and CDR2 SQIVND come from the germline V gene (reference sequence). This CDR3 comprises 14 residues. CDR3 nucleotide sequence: TGTGCCAGTAGGGACAGGGGCGGGGGCTATGGCTACACCTTC. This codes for CASRDRGGGYGYTF.

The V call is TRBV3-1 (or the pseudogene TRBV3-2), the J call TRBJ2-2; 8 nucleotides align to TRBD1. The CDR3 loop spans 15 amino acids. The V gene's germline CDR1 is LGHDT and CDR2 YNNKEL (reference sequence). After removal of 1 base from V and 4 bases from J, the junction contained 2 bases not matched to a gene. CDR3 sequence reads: CASSQGTGSTGELFF. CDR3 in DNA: TGTGCCAGCAGCCAAGGGACAGGGTCCACCGGGGAGCTGTTTTTT.

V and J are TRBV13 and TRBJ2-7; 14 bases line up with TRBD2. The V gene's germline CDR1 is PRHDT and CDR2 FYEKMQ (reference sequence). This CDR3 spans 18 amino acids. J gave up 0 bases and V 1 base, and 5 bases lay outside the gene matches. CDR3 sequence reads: CASSLAGLAGVTSYEQYF. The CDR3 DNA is TGTGCCAGCAGCTTAGCGGGACTAGCGGGAGTGACCTCCTACGAGCAGTACTTC.

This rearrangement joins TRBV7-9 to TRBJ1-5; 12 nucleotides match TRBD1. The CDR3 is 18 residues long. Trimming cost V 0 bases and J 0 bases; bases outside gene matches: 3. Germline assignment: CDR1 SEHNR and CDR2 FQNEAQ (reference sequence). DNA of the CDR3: TGTGCCAGCAGCTTAGCGGGACAGGGGGCTAATAGCAATCAGCCCCAGCATTTT. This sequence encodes CASSLAGQGANSNQPQHF.

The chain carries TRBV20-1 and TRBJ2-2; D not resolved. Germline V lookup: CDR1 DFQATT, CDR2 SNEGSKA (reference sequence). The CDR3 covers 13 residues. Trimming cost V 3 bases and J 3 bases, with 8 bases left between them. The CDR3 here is CSASIAYTGELFF. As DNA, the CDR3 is TGCAGTGCTAGTATAGCATACACCGGGGAGCTGTTTTTT.